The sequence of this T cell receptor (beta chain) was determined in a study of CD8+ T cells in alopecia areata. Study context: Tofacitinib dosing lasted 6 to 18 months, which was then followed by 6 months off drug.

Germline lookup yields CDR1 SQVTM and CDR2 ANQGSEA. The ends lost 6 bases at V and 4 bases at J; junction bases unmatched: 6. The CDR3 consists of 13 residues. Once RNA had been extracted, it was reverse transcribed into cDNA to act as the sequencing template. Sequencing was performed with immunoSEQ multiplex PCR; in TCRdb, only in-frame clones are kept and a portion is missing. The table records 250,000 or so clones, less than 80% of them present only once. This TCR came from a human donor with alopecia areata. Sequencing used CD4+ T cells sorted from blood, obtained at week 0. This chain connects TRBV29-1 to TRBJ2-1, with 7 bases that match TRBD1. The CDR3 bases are TGCAGCGTCGCTGGACAGGTATACAATGAGCAGTTCTTC. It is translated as CSVAGQVYNEQFF.